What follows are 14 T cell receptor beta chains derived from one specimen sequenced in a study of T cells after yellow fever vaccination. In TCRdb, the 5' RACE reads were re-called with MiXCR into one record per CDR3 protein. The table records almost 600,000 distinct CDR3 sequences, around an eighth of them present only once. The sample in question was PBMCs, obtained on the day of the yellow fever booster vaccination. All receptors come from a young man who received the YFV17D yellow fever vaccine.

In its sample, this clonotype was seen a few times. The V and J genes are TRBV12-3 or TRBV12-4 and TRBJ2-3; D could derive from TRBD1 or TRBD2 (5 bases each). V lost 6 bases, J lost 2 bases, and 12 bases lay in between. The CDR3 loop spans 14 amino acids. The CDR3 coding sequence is TGTGCCAGCAGATGGGACCTCTACACAGATACGCAGTATTTT. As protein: CASRWDLYTDTQYF.

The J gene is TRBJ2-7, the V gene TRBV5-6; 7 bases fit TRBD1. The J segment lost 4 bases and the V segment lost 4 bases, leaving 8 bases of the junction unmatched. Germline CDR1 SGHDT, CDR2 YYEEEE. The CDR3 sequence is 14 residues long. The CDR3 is CASSKTGTEYEQYF. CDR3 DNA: TGTGCCAGCAGCAAAACCGGGACAGAATACGAGCAGTACTTC. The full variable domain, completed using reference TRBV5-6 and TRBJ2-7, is DAGVTQSPTHLIKTRGQQVTLRCSPKSGHDTVSWYQQALGQGPQFIFQYYEEEERQRGNFPDRFSGHQFPNYSSELNVNALLLGDSALYLCASSKTGTEYEQYFGPGTRLTVT.

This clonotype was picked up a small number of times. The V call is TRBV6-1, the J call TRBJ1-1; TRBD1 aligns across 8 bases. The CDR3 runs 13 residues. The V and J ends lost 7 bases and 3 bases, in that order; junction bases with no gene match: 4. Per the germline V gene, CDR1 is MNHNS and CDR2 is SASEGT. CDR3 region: CASMRQGYTEAFF. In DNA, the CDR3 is TGTGCCAGCATGAGACAGGGGTACACTGAAGCTTTCTTT.

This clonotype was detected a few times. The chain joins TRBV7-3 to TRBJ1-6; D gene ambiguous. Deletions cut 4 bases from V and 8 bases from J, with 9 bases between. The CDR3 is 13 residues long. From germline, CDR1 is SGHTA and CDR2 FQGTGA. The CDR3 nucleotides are TGTGCCAGCAGCTCGACTAGGGATTCACCCCTCCACTTT. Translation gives CASSSTRDSPLHF.

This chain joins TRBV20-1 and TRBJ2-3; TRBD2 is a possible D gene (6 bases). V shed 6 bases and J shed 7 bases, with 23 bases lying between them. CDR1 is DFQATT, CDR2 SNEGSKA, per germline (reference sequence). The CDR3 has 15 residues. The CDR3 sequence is CSAPDSRTIDNTQYF. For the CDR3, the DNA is TGCAGTGCCCCAGACTCCCGGACTATCGACAATACGCAGTATTTT.

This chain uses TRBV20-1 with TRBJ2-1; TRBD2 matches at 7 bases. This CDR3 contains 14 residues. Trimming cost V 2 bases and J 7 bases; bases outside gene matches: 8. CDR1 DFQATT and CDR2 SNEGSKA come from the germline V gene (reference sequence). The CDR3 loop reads CSARLAAGRNEQFF. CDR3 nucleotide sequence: TGCAGTGCTAGACTGGCCGCCGGGAGGAATGAGCAGTTCTTC.

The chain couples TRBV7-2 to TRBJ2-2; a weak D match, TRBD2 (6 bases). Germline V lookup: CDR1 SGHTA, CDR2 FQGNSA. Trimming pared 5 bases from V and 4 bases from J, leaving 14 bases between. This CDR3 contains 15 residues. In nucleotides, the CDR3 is TGTGCCAGCAGCGCGGGACTCGGCCCCACCGGGGAGCTGTTTTTT. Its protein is CASSAGLGPTGELFF. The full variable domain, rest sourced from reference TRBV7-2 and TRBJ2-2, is GAGVSQSPSNKVTEKGKDVELRCDPISGHTALYWYRQSLGQGLEFLIYFQGNSAPDKSGLPSDRFSAERTGGSVSTLTIQRTQQEDSAVYLCASSAGLGPTGELFFGEGSRLTVL.

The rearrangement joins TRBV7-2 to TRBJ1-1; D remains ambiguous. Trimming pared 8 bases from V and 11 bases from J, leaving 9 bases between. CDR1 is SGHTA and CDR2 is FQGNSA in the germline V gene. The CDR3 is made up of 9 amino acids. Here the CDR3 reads CASGPLAFF. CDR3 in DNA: TGTGCCAGCGGTCCTTTGGCTTTCTTT.

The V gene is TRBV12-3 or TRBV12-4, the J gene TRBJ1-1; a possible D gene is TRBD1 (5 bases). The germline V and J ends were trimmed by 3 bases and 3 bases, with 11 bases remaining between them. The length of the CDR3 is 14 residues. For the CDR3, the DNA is TGTGCCAGCAGTTTGGGCAGGGTTGACACTGAAGCTTTCTTT. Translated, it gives CASSLGRVDTEAFF.

CDR3 sequence: CSVESFVVAGRAFF. In DNA, the CDR3 is TGCAGCGTTGAAAGTTTCGTTGTGGCGGGGCGGGCTTTCTTT. The chain is built from TRBV29-1 and TRBJ1-1, with D possibly being TRBD1 (5 bases). Germline lookup yields CDR1 SQVTM and CDR2 ANQGSEA. V lost 2 bases and J 11 bases, leaving 21 bases between the germline ends. The CDR3 loop spans 14 amino acids.

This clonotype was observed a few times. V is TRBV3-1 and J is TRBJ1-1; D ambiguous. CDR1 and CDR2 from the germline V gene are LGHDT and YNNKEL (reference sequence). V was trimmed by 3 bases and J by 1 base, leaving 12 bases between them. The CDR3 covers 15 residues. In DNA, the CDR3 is TGTGCCAGCAGCCACAATTACCCGGGGAACACTGAAGCTTTCTTT. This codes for CASSHNYPGNTEAFF.

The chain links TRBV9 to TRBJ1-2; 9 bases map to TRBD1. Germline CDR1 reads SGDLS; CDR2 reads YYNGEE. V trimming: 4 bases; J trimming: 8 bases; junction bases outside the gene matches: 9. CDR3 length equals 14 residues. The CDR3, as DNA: TGTGCCAGCAGCATTGACAGGGGGGGATTCGGCTACACCTTC. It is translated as CASSIDRGGFGYTF. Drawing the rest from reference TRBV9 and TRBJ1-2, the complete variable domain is DSGVTQTPKHLITATGQRVTLRCSPRSGDLSVYWYQQSLDQGLQFLIQYYNGEERAKGNILERFSAQQFPDLHSELNLSSLELGDSALYFCASSIDRGGFGYTFGSGTRLTVV.

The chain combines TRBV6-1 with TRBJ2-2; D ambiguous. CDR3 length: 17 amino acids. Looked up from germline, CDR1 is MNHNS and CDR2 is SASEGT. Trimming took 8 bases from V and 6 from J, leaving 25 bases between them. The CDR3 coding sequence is TGTGCCAGCTCCACCGGGCCAGAGGATAATGTGCCCGGGGAGCTGTTTTTT. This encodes CASSTGPEDNVPGELFF.

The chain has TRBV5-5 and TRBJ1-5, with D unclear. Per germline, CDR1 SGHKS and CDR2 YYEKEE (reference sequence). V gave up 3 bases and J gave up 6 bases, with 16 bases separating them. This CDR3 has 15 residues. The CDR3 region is CASSSRILSGQPQHF. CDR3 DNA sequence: TGTGCCAGCAGCTCCCGAATCTTATCCGGTCAGCCCCAGCATTTT. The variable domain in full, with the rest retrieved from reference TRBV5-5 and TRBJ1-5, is DAGVTQSPTHLIKTRGQQVTLRCSPISGHKSVSWYQQVLGQGPQFIFQYYEKEERGRGNFPDRFSARQFPNYSSELNVNALLLGDSALYLCASSSRILSGQPQHFGDGTRLSIL.